Listed here are 18 T cell receptor beta chains from one sample, sequenced in a study of shared clonotypes between healthy human individuals. Sequenced by immunoSEQ multiplex PCR; TCRdb stores in-frame clones only, minus some. The table records under 2.5 million clones, roughly 92% of them present only once. Sample: naive CD4+ T cells from PBMCs. The subset was: CD45RA+ positively selected. The receptors were sampled from a man in his late teens or twenties in good health. Some clones in this sample may be carry-over from other donors' samples.

This clone was observed a single time. This rearrangement joins TRBV4-2 to TRBJ2-3; the D is unclear. V was clipped by 2 bases and J by 3 bases, with 3 bases between them. The CDR3 totals 12 residues. Germline CDR1 is LGHNA and CDR2 is YNFKEQ. CDR3 in DNA: TGTGCCAGCAGCCAAATGACAGATACGCAGTATTTT. Its translation: CASSQMTDTQYF.

V and J are TRBV5-1 and TRBJ1-2; a possible D gene is TRBD1 (6 bases). The CDR3 extends over 15 amino acids. The germline V gene has CDR1 SGHRS and CDR2 YFSETQ. Trimming cost V 0 bases and J 6 bases, with 15 bases left between them. The CDR3 bases are TGCGCCAGCAGCTTGGGGCAGGGGATACAGGATGGCTACACCTTC. This translates into CASSLGQGIQDGYTF.

This rearrangement joins TRBV19 to TRBJ2-2; possibly TRBD1 for D (6 bases). This CDR3 has 17 residues. CDR1 and CDR2 (germline): LNHDA, SQIVND (reference sequence). Trimming cost V 4 bases and J 0 bases, with 15 bases left between them. This CDR3 is CASSNAPQGSNTGELFF. The DNA for the CDR3 is TGTGCCAGTAGTAACGCTCCACAGGGATCGAACACCGGGGAGCTGTTTTTT.

The chain links TRBV7-2 to TRBJ1-5; possibly TRBD1 for D (5 bases). This CDR3 region has 15 residues. V dropped 0 bases and J dropped 7 bases, with 13 bases sitting between them. Germline V gene lookup returns CDR1 SGHTA and CDR2 FQGNSA. CDR3 sequence: CASSLAPRALQPQHF. Here the CDR3 DNA reads TGTGCCAGCAGCTTAGCCCCCAGGGCCCTGCAGCCCCAGCATTTT. Combining the CDR3 with reference TRBV7-2 and TRBJ1-5 gives the whole variable domain GAGVSQSPSNKVTEKGKDVELRCDPISGHTALYWYRQSLGQGLEFLIYFQGNSAPDKSGLPSDRFSAERTGGSVSTLTIQRTQQEDSAVYLCASSLAPRALQPQHFGDGTRLSIL.

The DNA of the CDR3 is TGTGCCAGCAGTTCCCCAGGGTTCCACGAGCAGTACTTC. Translation gives CASSSPGFHEQYF. The chain links TRBV6-5 to TRBJ2-7; D perhaps matches TRBD1 (5 bases). V lost 4 bases and J lost 5, with 12 bases in between. This CDR3 is 13 amino acids long. Germline V CDR1 and CDR2: MNHEY, SVGAGI.

The rearrangement uses TRBV27 and TRBJ2-1, with D perhaps matching TRBD2 (6 bases). Looked up from germline, CDR1 is MNHEY and CDR2 is SMNVEV (reference sequence). V gave up 10 bases and J gave up 0 bases, with 19 bases separating them. The CDR3 covers 16 residues. The CDR3 bases are TGTGCCACCACCCCGGGAGCGGGTGCCTCCTACAATGAGCAGTTCTTC. It yields the protein CATTPGAGASYNEQFF.

The chain links TRBV18 to TRBJ2-1; TRBD2 matches 15 bases. V lost 3 bases, J lost 1 base, and 10 bases stayed unmatched. The CDR3 consists of 20 residues. Germline CDR1 KGHSH, CDR2 LQKENI. DNA for the CDR3: TGTGCCAGCTCACCCCTCCCCGGACTAGCGGGAGGGGGTTCCTACAATGAGCAGTTCTTC. Residues: CASSPLPGLAGGGSYNEQFF.

The chain recombines TRBV6-5 with TRBJ2-3, with D perhaps TRBD2 (6 bases). V gave up 0 bases and J gave up 1 base, with 11 bases separating them. Per germline, CDR1 MNHEY and CDR2 SVGAGI. CDR3 length equals 16 residues. The CDR3 DNA is TGTGCCAGCAGTTACTCGACTTCGGGGGGCACAGATACGCAGTATTTT. Amino acid sequence: CASSYSTSGGTDTQYF.

This clone was found once. This chain connects TRBV5-6 to TRBJ2-1; D is unresolved. This CDR3 comprises 17 residues. Germline-derived CDR1 and CDR2 are SGHDT and YYEEEE. V lost 4 bases and J lost 9, with 26 bases in between. CDR3 coding DNA: TGTGCCAGCAGCCCCTCCACCGCCCGGAGTAGGTTGAGTGAGCAGTTCTTC. Amino acid sequence: CASSPSTARSRLSEQFF.

The V gene is TRBV28, the J gene TRBJ2-1; no definite D call. CDR1 and CDR2 (germline): MDHEN, SYDVKM. V lost 5 bases and J lost 8, with 16 bases in between. The CDR3 loop spans 14 amino acids. The CDR3 nucleotides read TGTGCCAGCAGTGCCCCTTGGGCAATCGATGAGCAGTTCTTC. It translates to CASSAPWAIDEQFF.

The rearrangement joins TRBV30 to TRBJ1-5, with D unresolved. Germline V gives CDR1 GTSNPN, CDR2 SVGIG (reference sequence). The length of the CDR3 is 14 residues. Trimming removed 3 bases from V and 1 base from J, with 10 bases in between. CDR3 in DNA: TGTGCCTGGAGATCGGTAGGGAGCAATCAGCCCCAGCATTTT. It specifies CAWRSVGSNQPQHF. The entire variable domain, with the rest obtained from reference TRBV30 and TRBJ1-5, is as follows: SQTIHQWPATLVQPVGSPLSLECTVEGTSNPNLYWYRQAAGRGLQLLFYSVGIGQISSEVPQNLSASRPQDRQFILSSKKLLLSDSGFYLCAWRSVGSNQPQHFGDGTRLSIL.

The chain carries TRBV29-1 and TRBJ1-2; D is uncertain. Germline V gene data show CDR1 as SQVTM and CDR2 as ANQGSEA. Between the trimmed V and J ends, which lost 3 bases and 7 bases, there was a span of 15 bases. The CDR3 has 13 residues. This chain's CDR3 is CSVEEPSLGGYTF. The CDR3 DNA follows: TGCAGCGTTGAGGAACCCAGTCTAGGTGGCTACACCTTC. The full variable domain, its missing parts supplied by reference TRBV29-1 and TRBJ1-2, is SAVISQKPSRDICQRGTSLTIQCQVDSQVTMMFWYRQQPGQSLTLIATANQGSEATYESGFVIDKFPISRPNLTFSTLTVSNMSPEDSSIYLCSVEEPSLGGYTFGSGTRLTVV.

The chain couples TRBV28 to TRBJ2-7; perhaps TRBD1 as D (5 bases). The V gene's germline CDR1 is MDHEN and CDR2 SYDVKM. The CDR3 consists of 15 residues. The V end lost 6 bases, the J end lost 0 bases, and 15 bases lay between the germline ends. CDR3 loop: CASRVTGTSSYEQYF. CDR3 bases: TGTGCCAGCAGGGTCACAGGTACTTCCTCCTACGAGCAGTACTTC.

CDR3 in DNA: TGTGCCAGCAGACCAAAAAGCAATAGCAATCAGCCCCAGCATTTT. Translation: CASRPKSNSNQPQHF. The chain links TRBV28 to TRBJ1-5; the D is unclear. The CDR3 is 15 amino acids. Deletions cut 6 bases from V and 0 bases from J, with 12 bases between. Germline V gene data show CDR1 as MDHEN and CDR2 as SYDVKM.

The chain recombines TRBV9 with TRBJ2-3, with TRBD2 identical over 9 bases. CDR1 is SGDLS, CDR2 YYNGEE, per germline. The CDR3 spans 14 residues. V dropped 3 bases and J dropped 2; count of bases not matched to a gene: 1. The CDR3 reads CASSASGVTDTQYF. CDR3 bases: TGTGCCAGCAGCGCTAGCGGGGTCACAGATACGCAGTATTTT.

This chain links TRBV14 with TRBJ1-1; D possibly corresponds to TRBD1 (6 bases). Germline V lookup: CDR1 SGHDN, CDR2 FVKESK. CDR3 length: 15 amino acids. The ends were cut back, 1 base at V and 4 bases at J, with 13 bases in the middle. CDR3 residues: CASSQAGAMGTEAFF. The CDR3 coding sequence is TGTGCCAGCAGCCAAGCGGGGGCCATGGGCACTGAAGCTTTCTTT.

This clone appeared once. The same CDR3 is also encoded by other DNA sequences in this sample. The chain uses TRBV28 and TRBJ2-1, with D hard to call. CDR1 is MDHEN and CDR2 is SYDVKM in the germline V gene. The CDR3 covers 12 residues. Trimming removed 5 bases from V and 2 bases from J, with 4 bases in between. The CDR3 protein is CASSGPYNEQFF. In DNA, the CDR3 is TGTGCCAGCAGTGGGCCCTACAATGAGCAGTTCTTC.

This chain connects TRBV9 to TRBJ2-7; TRBD2 is a possible D gene (6 bases). CDR3 length equals 19 residues. Germline V CDR1 and CDR2: SGDLS, YYNGEE. Trimming removed 4 bases from V and 0 bases from J, with 26 bases in between. The chain's CDR3 is CASSPPRPLYRAGSYEQYF. The DNA of the CDR3 is TGTGCCAGCAGCCCGCCCCGGCCTCTCTACCGAGCGGGCTCCTACGAGCAGTACTTC.